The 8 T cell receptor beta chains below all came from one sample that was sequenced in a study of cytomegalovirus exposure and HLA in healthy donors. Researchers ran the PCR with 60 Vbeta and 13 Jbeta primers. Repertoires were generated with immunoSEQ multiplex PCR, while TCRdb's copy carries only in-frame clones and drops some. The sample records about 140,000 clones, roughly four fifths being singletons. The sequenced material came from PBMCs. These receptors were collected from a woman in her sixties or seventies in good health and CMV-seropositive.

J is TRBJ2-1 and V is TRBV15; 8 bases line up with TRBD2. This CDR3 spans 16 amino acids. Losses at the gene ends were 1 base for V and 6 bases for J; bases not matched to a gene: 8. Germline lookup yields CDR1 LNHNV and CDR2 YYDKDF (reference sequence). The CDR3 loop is CATSRAGREGPNEQFF. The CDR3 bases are TGTGCCACCAGCAGAGCGGGACGGGAGGGGCCCAATGAGCAGTTCTTC.

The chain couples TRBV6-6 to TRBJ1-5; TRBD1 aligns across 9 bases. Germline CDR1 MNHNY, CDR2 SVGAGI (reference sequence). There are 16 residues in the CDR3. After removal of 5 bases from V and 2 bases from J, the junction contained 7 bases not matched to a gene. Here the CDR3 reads CASSPGQGTGNQPQHF. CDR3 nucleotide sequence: TGTGCCAGCAGTCCGGGACAGGGCACGGGCAATCAGCCCCAGCATTTT.

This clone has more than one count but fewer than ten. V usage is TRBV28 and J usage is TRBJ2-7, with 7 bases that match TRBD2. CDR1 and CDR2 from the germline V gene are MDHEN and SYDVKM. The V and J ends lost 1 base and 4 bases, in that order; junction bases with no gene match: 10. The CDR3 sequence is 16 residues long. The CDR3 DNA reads TGTGCCAGCAGTTTATCTGCGGGAGCGTCGGGGTACGAGCAGTACTTC. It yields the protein CASSLSAGASGYEQYF.

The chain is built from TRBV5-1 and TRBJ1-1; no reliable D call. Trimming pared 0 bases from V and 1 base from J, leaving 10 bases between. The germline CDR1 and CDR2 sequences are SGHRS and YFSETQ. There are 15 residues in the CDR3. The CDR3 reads CASSLGQRRNTEAFF. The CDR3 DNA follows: TGCGCCAGCAGCTTGGGTCAGCGGAGGAACACTGAAGCTTTCTTT. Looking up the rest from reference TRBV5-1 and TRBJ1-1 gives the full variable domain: KAGVTQTPRYLIKTRGQQVTLSCSPISGHRSVSWYQQTPGQGLQFLFEYFSETQRNKGNFPGRFSGRQFSNSRSEMNVSTLELGDSALYLCASSLGQRRNTEAFFGQGTRLTVV.

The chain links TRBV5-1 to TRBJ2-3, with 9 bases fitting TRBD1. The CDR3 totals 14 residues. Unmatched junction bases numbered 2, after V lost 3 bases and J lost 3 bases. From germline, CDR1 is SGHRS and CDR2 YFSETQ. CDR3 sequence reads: CASSWTGETDTQYF. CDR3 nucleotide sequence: TGCGCCAGCAGCTGGACAGGGGAAACAGATACGCAGTATTTT.

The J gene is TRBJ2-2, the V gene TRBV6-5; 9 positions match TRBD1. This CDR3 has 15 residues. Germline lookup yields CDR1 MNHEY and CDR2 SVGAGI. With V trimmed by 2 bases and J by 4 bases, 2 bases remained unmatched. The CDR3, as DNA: TGTGCCAGCAGTTACACGACAGGGGGCACCGGGGAGCTGTTTTTT. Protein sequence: CASSYTTGGTGELFF.

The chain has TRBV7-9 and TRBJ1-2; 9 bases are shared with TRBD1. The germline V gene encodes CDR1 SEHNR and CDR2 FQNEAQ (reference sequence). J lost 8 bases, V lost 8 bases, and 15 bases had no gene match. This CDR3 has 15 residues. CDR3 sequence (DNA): TGTGCCAGCTTACCCGGGGACAGGGTCAGTTACGGCTACACCTTC. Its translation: CASLPGDRVSYGYTF.

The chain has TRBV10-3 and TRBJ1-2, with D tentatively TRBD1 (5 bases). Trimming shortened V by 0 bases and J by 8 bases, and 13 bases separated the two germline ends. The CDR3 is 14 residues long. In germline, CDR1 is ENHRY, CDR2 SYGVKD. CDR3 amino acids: CAISESSQGGGYTF. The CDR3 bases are TGTGCCATCAGTGAGTCGAGCCAGGGTGGGGGCTACACCTTC.